The source of this T cell receptor (beta chain) is a study of blood T cell repertoires in COVID-19 (dated by TCRdb to 2020 to 2021). A note on the overall study: The collaborator samples originated in the United States, Italy and Spain and spanned the acute and convalescent phases of COVID-19. The repertoires were released in a freely available public database meant as a resource for research on the immune response to SARS-CoV-2. The prospective study material was composed of cDNA or gDNA derived from T cells, B-cell-depleted T cells, or PBMCs. The dataset comprised deeply sampled blood TCRbeta repertoires from subjects exposed to, actively infected with, or recovered from COVID-19. Where HLA class I and class II types were available, the types were taken from metadata supplied by the sample provider, not from assay-based typing. The sample metadata nearly always contained a de-identified subject ID, COVID-19 status, age in years and sex. The samples were drawn from the first 160 participants of the ongoing ImmuneRACE study and from about 1,200 subjects provided by 6 global collaborators. General findings and caveats noted by the study authors: The quantity of clinical and demographic metadata differed by source and by participant and was supplied without curation.

TCRbeta CDR3 regions were amplified from genomic DNA by means of the immunoSEQ Assay, a bias-controlled multiplex PCR. In the original analysis: The number of nucleated cells in each sample was estimated from the amplification of reference gene primers within the assay. To quantify the absolute abundance of each unique TCRbeta CDR3 rearrangement, sequence reads were collapsed and filtered. Productive Simpson clonality was computed per sample as the square root of Simpson's diversity index over productive rearrangements. What TCRdb holds here is the immuneACCESS table cut down to in-frame rearrangements. Part of the clones is not present; checked against another copy, under half of the missing clones reflect an unresolved V gene, and the others are unexplained. V and J calls and clone size are as listed in that table; D and trimming were resolved from the DNA. The sample table records about 14,000 clones; 75% to 90% of these occur just once. The top ten clonotypes cover 51% of the sample.

For this clone: What antigen it recognizes has not been identified. It has no much larger one-base neighbor in the sample; base qualities were not kept.

Counted from cysteine to phenylalanine, this CDR3 has 14 amino acids. The sequence is cut down to CDR3 DNA, 42 bases in frame from base 1. At the junction V is shortened by 4 bases and J by 2 bases; bases outside the gene matches: 1. The germline V gene (reference sequence) yields LNHDA for CDR1 and SQIVND for CDR2. Collaborating institutions collected whole blood in K2EDTA tubes following their own protocols. Collaborator samples were shipped for TCRbeta analysis as frozen whole blood, isolated PBMCs, or DNA extracted from either sample type. The source material was peripheral blood. This chain joins TRBV19 to TRBJ2-5, with 10 central nucleotides matching TRBD2. The receptor was derived from an elderly man with acute or convalescent COVID-19. The DNA sequence is TGTGCCAGTAGTACTAGCGGGGGACAAGAGACCCAGTACTTC. This yields the protein CASSTSGGQETQYF. The variable domain in full, with residues beyond the CDR3 obtained from the reference TRBV19 and TRBJ2-5 genes, is DGGITQSPKYLFRKEGQNVTLSCEQNLNHDAMYWYRQDPGQGLRLIYYSQIVNDFQKGDIAEGYSVSREKKESFPLTVTSAQKNPTAFYLCASSTSGGQETQYFGPGTRLLVL.